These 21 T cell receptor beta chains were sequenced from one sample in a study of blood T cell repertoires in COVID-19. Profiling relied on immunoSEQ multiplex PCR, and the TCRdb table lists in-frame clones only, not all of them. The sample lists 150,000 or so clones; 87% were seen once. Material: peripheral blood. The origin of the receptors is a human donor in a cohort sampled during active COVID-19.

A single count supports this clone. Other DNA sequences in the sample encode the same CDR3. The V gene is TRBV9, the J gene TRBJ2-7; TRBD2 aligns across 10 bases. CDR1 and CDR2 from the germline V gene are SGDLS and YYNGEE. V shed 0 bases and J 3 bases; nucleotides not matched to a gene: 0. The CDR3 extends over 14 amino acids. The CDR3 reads CASSVASGSYEQYF. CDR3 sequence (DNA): TGTGCCAGCAGCGTAGCTAGCGGGAGCTACGAGCAGTACTTC. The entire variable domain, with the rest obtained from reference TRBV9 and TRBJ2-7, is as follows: DSGVTQTPKHLITATGQRVTLRCSPRSGDLSVYWYQQSLDQGLQFLIQYYNGEERAKGNILERFSAQQFPDLHSELNLSSLELGDSALYFCASSVASGSYEQYFGPGTRLTVT.

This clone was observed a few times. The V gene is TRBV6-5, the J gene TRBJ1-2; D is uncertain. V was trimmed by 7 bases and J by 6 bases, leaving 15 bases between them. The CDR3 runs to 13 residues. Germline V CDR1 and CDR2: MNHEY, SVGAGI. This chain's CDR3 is CASKFQGLHGYTF. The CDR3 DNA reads TGTGCCAGCAAGTTCCAAGGACTCCATGGCTACACCTTC.

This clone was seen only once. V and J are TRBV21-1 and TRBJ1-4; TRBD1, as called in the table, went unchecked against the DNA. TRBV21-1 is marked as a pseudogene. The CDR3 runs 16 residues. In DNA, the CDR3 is TGTGCCAGCAGCAAACCTCAGGACAGGGATCTCGAAAAACTGTTTTTT. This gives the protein CASSKPQDRDLEKLFF.

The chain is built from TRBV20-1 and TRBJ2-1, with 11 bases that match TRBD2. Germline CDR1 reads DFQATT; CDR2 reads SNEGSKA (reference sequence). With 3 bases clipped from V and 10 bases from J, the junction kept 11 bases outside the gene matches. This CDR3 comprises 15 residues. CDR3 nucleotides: TGCAGTGCTAGTGGGATAGCGGGGGGGCCGGCGGAGCAGTTCTTC. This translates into CSASGIAGGPAEQFF.

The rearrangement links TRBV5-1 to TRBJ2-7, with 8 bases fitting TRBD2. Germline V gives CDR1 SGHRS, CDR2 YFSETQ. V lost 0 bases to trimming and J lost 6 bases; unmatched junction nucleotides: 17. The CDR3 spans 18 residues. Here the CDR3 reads CASSLALTGGAFFFEQYF. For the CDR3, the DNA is TGCGCCAGCAGCTTGGCCCTCACGGGAGGGGCCTTCTTCTTCGAGCAGTACTTC.

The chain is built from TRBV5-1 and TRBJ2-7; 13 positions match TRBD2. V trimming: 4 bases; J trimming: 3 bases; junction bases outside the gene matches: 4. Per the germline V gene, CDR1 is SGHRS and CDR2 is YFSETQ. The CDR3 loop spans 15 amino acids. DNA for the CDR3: TGCGCCAGCAGCATCGGGACTAGCGGGATCTACGAGCAGTACTTC. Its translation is CASSIGTSGIYEQYF. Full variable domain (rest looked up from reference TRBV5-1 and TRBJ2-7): KAGVTQTPRYLIKTRGQQVTLSCSPISGHRSVSWYQQTPGQGLQFLFEYFSETQRNKGNFPGRFSGRQFSNSRSEMNVSTLELGDSALYLCASSIGTSGIYEQYFGPGTRLTVT.

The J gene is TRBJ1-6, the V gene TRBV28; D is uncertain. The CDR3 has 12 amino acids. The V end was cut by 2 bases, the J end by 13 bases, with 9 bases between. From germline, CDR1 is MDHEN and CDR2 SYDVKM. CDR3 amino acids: CASSLKSVPLHF. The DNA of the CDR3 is TGTGCCAGCAGTTTAAAGAGCGTTCCCCTCCACTTT. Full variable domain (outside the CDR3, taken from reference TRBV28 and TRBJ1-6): DVKVTQSSRYLVKRTGEKVFLECVQDMDHENMFWYRQDPGLGLRLIYFSYDVKMKEKGDIPEGYSVSREKKERFSLILESASTNQTSMYLCASSLKSVPLHFGNGTRLTVT.

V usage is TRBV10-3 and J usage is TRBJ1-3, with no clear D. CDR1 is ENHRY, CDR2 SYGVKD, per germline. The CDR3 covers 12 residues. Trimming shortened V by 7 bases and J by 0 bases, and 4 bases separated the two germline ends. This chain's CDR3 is CAITGSGNTIYF. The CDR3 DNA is TGTGCCATCACGGGCTCTGGAAACACCATATATTTT.

CDR3 DNA: TGCGCCAGCAGCTTGGGTACTACAGGGTCAACTGGAAACACCATATATTTT. Protein: CASSLGTTGSTGNTIYF. The chain is built from TRBV5-1 and TRBJ1-3; D possibly corresponds to TRBD1 (6 bases). The CDR3 is 17 amino acids. The germline V gene encodes CDR1 SGHRS and CDR2 YFSETQ. Trimming pared 0 bases from V and 2 bases from J, leaving 15 bases between.

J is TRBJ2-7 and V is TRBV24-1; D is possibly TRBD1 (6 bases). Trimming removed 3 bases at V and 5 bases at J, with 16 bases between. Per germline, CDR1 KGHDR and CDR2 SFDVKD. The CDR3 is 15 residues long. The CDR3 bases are TGTGCCACCAGTGATAATTCCGGGAAGGGGGACGAGCAGTACTTC. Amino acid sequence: CATSDNSGKGDEQYF.

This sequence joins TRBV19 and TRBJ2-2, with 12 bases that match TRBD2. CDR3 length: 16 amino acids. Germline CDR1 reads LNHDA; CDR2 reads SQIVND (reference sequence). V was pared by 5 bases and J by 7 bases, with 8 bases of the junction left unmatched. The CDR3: CASSPPSGRAGGELFF. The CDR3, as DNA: TGTGCCAGTAGTCCACCTAGCGGGAGGGCCGGCGGGGAGCTGTTTTTT.

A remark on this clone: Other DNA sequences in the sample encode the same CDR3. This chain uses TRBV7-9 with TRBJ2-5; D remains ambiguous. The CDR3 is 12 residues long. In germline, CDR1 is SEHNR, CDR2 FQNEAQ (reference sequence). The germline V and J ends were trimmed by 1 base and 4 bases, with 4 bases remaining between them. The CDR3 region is CASSLGPETQYF. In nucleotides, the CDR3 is TGTGCCAGCAGCTTAGGGCCAGAGACCCAGTACTTC.

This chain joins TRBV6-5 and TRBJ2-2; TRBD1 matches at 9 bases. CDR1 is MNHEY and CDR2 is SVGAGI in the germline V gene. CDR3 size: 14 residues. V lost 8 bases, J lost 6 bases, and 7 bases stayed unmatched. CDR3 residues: CASSRTGEAGELFF. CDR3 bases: TGTGCCAGCTCAAGGACAGGGGAAGCCGGGGAGCTGTTTTTT.

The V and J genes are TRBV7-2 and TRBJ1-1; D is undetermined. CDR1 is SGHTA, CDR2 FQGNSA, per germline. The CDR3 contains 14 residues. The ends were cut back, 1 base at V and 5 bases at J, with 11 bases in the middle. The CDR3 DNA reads TGTGCCAGCAGCTTAGATCCCACGGGGACTGAAGCTTTCTTT. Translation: CASSLDPTGTEAFF.

CDR3 loop: CASSLRPGTGAGSTEAFF. The CDR3 DNA reads as TGTGCCAGCAGCTTGAGGCCGGGAACAGGGGCGGGTAGCACTGAAGCTTTCTTT. The chain links TRBV11-3 to TRBJ1-1, with 7 nucleotides matching TRBD1. CDR3 size: 18 residues. The V and J ends lost 3 bases and 4 bases, in that order; junction bases with no gene match: 17. The germline V gene encodes CDR1 SGHNT and CDR2 YENEEA.

Here the CDR3 DNA reads TGTGCCAGTACCTCGTCACTAGGGACCCAGTACTTC. Its protein is CASTSSLGTQYF. The chain uses TRBV2 and TRBJ2-5; D perhaps matches TRBD2 (5 bases). The CDR3 spans 12 residues. The V end was cut by 9 bases, the J end by 7 bases, with 15 bases between. Looked up from germline, CDR1 is SNHLY and CDR2 is FYNNEI.

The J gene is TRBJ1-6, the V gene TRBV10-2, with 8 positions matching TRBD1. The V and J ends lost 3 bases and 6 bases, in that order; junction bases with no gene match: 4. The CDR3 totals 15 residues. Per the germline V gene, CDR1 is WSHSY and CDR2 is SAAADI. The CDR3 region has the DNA TGCGCCAGCAGTGAAGCGGGACAGGCTAATTCACCCCTCCACTTT. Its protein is CASSEAGQANSPLHF.

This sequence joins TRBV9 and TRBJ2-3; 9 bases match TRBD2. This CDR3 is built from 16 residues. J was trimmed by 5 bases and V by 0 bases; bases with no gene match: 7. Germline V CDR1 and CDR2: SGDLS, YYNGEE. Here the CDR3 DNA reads TGTGCCAGCAGCGTAGGGTTAGCGGGGGCGGAAGATACGCAGTATTTT. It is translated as CASSVGLAGAEDTQYF.

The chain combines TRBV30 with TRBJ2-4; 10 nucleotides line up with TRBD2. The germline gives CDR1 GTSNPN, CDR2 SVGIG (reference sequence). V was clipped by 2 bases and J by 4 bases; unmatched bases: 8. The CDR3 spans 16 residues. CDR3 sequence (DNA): TGTGCCTGGAGTCCGGGACTAGCGCCGGCGAAAAACATTCAGTACTTC. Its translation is CAWSPGLAPAKNIQYF.

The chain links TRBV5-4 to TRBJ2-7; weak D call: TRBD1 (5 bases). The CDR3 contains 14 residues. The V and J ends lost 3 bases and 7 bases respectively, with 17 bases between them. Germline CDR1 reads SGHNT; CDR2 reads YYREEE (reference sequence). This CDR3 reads CASSSRVALGEQYF. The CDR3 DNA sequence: TGTGCCAGCAGCTCCAGGGTCGCGCTGGGGGAGCAGTACTTC.

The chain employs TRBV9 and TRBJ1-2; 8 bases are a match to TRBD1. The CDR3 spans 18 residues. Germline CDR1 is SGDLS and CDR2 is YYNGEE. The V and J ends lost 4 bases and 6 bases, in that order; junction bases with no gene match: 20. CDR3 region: CASSPQIGQGSFRDGYTF. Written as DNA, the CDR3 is TGTGCCAGCAGCCCACAGATAGGACAGGGTTCATTTAGAGATGGCTACACCTTC.